Each of the 10 T cell receptor beta chains below was sequenced from the same sample in a study of blood T cell repertoires in COVID-19. TCRdb's table, derived via immunoSEQ multiplex PCR, lists solely in-frame clones and lacks some. The table has around 370,000 clones, more than 75% seen once. The sequenced sample was peripheral blood. Receptors originate from a woman aged 45-59 years with COVID-19, enrolled during active disease.

The genes are TRBV4-2 and TRBJ2-2, with 12 positions matching TRBD2. In germline, CDR1 is LGHNA, CDR2 YNFKEQ. CDR3 length equals 16 residues. J lost 0 bases, V lost 5 bases, and 1 base had no gene match. In nucleotides, the CDR3 is TGTGCCAGCAGCGGACTAGCGGGGACGAACACCGGGGAGCTGTTTTTT. Its translation is CASSGLAGTNTGELFF.

The V gene is TRBV7-8, the J gene TRBJ1-6; 9 nucleotides line up with TRBD1. J lost 10 bases, V lost 6 bases, and 7 bases had no gene match. Looked up from germline, CDR1 is SGHVS and CDR2 is FQNEAQ. This CDR3 contains 14 residues. CDR3 coding DNA: TGTGCCAGCAGTCAACAGGGGGCAGAATCACCCCTCCACTTT. Its translation is CASSQQGAESPLHF.

This sequence joins TRBV3-1 (or the pseudogene TRBV3-2) and TRBJ2-7; a possible D gene is TRBD2 (5 bases). Germline CDR1 and CDR2: LGHDT and YNNKEL (reference sequence). The CDR3 sequence is 15 residues long. V was shortened by 5 bases and J by 2 bases, with 16 bases between the two germline ends. CDR3 protein: CASSFWGARTYEQYF. Written as DNA, the CDR3 is TGTGCCAGCAGCTTTTGGGGAGCGAGGACCTACGAGCAGTACTTC.

V and J are TRBV10-2 and TRBJ2-4, with 9 bases identical to TRBD1. J gave up 0 bases and V 5 bases, and 11 bases lay outside the gene matches. Germline V gene sequence: CDR1 WSHSY, CDR2 SAAADI. This CDR3 comprises 18 residues. The CDR3: CASSPTGGAGTAKNIQYF. In nucleotides, the CDR3 is TGCGCCAGCAGTCCTACAGGGGGCGCCGGAACAGCCAAAAACATTCAGTACTTC.

V and J are TRBV6-2 or TRBV6-3 and TRBJ2-1, with TRBD2 matching over 7 bases. V lost 2 bases to trimming and J lost 6 bases; unmatched junction nucleotides: 7. Germline V gene data show CDR1 as MNHEY and CDR2 as SVGEGT. This CDR3 contains 15 residues. The CDR3 protein is CASSYRGGSSNEQFF. CDR3 sequence (DNA): TGTGCCAGCAGTTACAGGGGCGGGAGCTCCAATGAGCAGTTCTTC.

The chain employs TRBV9 and TRBJ1-2; perhaps TRBD1 as D (5 bases). V was pared by 0 bases and J by 4 bases, with 10 bases between. This CDR3 contains 14 residues. Germline V gene lookup returns CDR1 SGDLS and CDR2 YYNGEE. The CDR3 DNA reads TGTGCCAGCAGCGTAGGTGGAGGGGCCTATGGCTACACCTTC. It yields the protein CASSVGGGAYGYTF.

This clone showed up just once. This rearrangement joins TRBV18 to TRBJ1-3; 10 nucleotides align to TRBD1. The germline CDR1 and CDR2 sequences are KGHSH and LQKENI. V lost 6 bases to trimming and J lost 0 bases; unmatched junction nucleotides: 5. This CDR3 has 16 amino acids. CDR3 loop: CASSPGTGVSGNTIYF. The CDR3 DNA is TGTGCCAGCTCCCCCGGGACAGGGGTCTCTGGAAACACCATATATTTT.

This chain connects TRBV7-8 to TRBJ2-1, with unresolved D. CDR1 is SGHVS, CDR2 FQNEAQ, per germline. Trimming took off 5 bases at V and 7 bases at J, with 15 bases between the two ends. This CDR3 has 14 amino acids. The CDR3 reads CASSLLRFRNEQFF. Written as DNA, the CDR3 is TGTGCCAGCAGCCTATTACGGTTCAGGAATGAGCAGTTCTTC.

The chain links TRBV7-3 to TRBJ2-1; D not certain. The length of the CDR3 is 14 residues. Trimming pared 4 bases from V and 1 base from J, leaving 8 bases between. CDR1 and CDR2 from the germline V gene are SGHTA and FQGTGA. CDR3 loop: CASSYFSSYNEQFF. Here the CDR3 DNA reads TGTGCCAGCAGCTACTTTAGTTCCTACAATGAGCAGTTCTTC.

The genes are TRBV6-5 and TRBJ2-7; unclear D gene. The CDR3 runs 13 residues. V lost 2 bases and J 0 bases, leaving 5 bases between the germline ends. Germline-derived CDR1 and CDR2 are MNHEY and SVGAGI. The CDR3 loop is CASSYVDSYEQYF. Written as DNA, the CDR3 is TGTGCCAGCAGTTACGTAGACTCCTACGAGCAGTACTTC.